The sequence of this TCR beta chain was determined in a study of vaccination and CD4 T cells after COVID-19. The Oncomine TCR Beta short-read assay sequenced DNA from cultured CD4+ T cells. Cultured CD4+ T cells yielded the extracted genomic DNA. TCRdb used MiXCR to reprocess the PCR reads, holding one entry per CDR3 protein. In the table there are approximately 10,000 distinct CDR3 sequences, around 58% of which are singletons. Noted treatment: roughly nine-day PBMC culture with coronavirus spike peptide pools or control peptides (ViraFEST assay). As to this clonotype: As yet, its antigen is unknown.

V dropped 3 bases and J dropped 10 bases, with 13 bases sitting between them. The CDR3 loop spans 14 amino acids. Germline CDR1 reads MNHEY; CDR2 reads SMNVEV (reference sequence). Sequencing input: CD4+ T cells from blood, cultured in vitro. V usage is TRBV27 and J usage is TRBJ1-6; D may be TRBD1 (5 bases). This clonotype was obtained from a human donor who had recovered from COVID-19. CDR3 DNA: TGTGCCAGCAGTTTGGAAGGAGGGGACTCACCCCTCCACTTT. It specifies CASSLEGGDSPLHF.